This T cell receptor beta chain was retrieved from a study of response to subunit inactivated influenza vaccine. Study-wide results and limits: The authors suggested that every seasonal influenza vaccination recruits few new T cells.

TCRdb itself ran the RT-PCR reads through MiXCR, one entry per CDR3 protein. The sample contains approximately 700,000 distinct CDR3 sequences, roughly 13% of which appear only once. The length of the CDR3 is 16 residues. Trimming stripped 4 bases from V and 3 bases from J, with 16 bases between. Germline V gene lookup returns CDR1 SEHNR and CDR2 FQNEAQ (reference sequence). As to this clonotype: The antigen is not known.

The chain couples TRBV7-9 to TRBJ1-5, with no clear D. The input for sequencing was PBMCs from blood, taken 14 to 15 days before vaccination. This clonotype originated in a man aged 50 or older who received an inactivated influenza vaccine. The CDR3 nucleotides read TGTGCCAGCAGCTCGACCAGCGGGGATTTCAATCAGCCCCAGCATTTT. It codes for CASSSTSGDFNQPQHF.